This T cell receptor beta chain was profiled in a study of response to subunit inactivated influenza vaccine. TCRdb passed the RT-PCR reads through MiXCR, listing each CDR3 protein once. Among under 800,000 distinct CDR3 sequences listed, around 13% were seen once. Looked up from germline, CDR1 is SGHTA and CDR2 is FQGNSA. The ends lost 6 bases at V and 6 bases at J; junction bases unmatched: 4. This CDR3 has 13 residues. This sample comprised PBMCs from blood, obtained less than 15 days before vaccination. V usage is TRBV7-2 and J usage is TRBJ1-5; TRBD1 aligns across 8 bases. This clonotype was obtained from a man between 45 and 60 years old who received an inactivated influenza vaccine. CDR3 in amino acids: CASRTGTGQPQHF. The CDR3 nucleotides are TGTGCCAGCAGGACAGGGACAGGTCAGCCCCAGCATTTT.